Sequencing of this TCR beta chain was carried out in a study of blood T cells in healthy people across ages. Next came a second PCR, run for 7 to 11 cycles, which used a sample-barcoded 5' primer along with a J-beta primer mix. TCRdb redid the calling of the 5' RACE reads with MiXCR, one entry per CDR3 protein. The profile shows some 760,000 distinct CDR3 sequences, roughly 25% of them singletons. Researchers isolated at least 7 million PBMCs per sample. In this sample, this clonotype turned up many times. These data also featured in a second study, about T cells of mothers and their children. Per that study: Maternal samples each gave over 9.5 million TCR beta CDR3 reads, and child samples about 3 million each. Overlap in related mother-child pairs always slightly exceeded unrelated pairs, never significantly. Sequencing revealed no T cell clones that were persistent and microchimeric.

Sequences were obtained from blood. The clonotype originates from a boy aged 5-17 years in good health.

CDR3 DNA: TGCAGCGTTGGTACCCAGCGGGGCTACAATGAGCAGTTCTTC. Translation gives CSVGTQRGYNEQFF. V gene TRBV29-1 combines with J gene TRBJ2-1, with TRBD2 matching over 7 bases. CDR3 length equals 14 residues. Germline values: CDR1 SQVTM, CDR2 ANQGSEA. The trim removed 4 bases at V and 3 bases at J, leaving 6 bases unmatched.